A single sample gave rise to the 21 T cell receptor beta chains below, sequenced in a study of tumor-infiltrating lymphocytes in primary liver carcinoma. Co-extraction of both nucleic acids (RNA and DNA) used roughly 19-33 mg of unsorted bulk tissue. With around 500 ng total RNA as template and a constant-region primer, TCR beta cDNA was made. Modified slightly, ARM-PCR produced TCR beta libraries over three nested multiplex PCR rounds. It was with TRBV1-TRBV30 forward primers and a C-beta reverse primer that the first two PCR rounds were run, at around 10 cycles each. In TCRdb, the multiplex PCR reads were re-called with MiXCR into one record per CDR3 protein. In the table there are 70,000 to 75,000 distinct CDR3 sequences, roughly 69% of which are singletons. Sequences were obtained from liver tumor tissue from sampling region 4. Subset defined: tumor region T4, right-lateral pole. Receptors were obtained from a man in his forties with primary liver carcinoma and hepatitis B virus infection.

A remark on this clonotype: Without the conserved terminal phenylalanine or tryptophan, this CDR3 likely stems from a read error. The chain recombines TRBV11-2 with TRBJ1-1; possibly TRBD1 for D (6 bases). The CDR3 spans 17 residues. The V and J ends lost 5 bases and 4 bases respectively, with 23 bases between them. Germline V gene data show CDR1 as SGHAT and CDR2 as FQNNGV. The CDR3 here is CASSRMVGQGFGTEAFL. The DNA of the CDR3 is TGTGCCAGCAGCCGAATGGTGGGACAAGGGTTCGGCACTGAAGCTTTCTTG.

A note on this clonotype: A read error is possible here, since a much larger clone lies one base away. V gene TRBV5-1 combines with J gene TRBJ2-1; 11 bases align to TRBD2. Germline CDR1 and CDR2: SGHRS and YFSETQ. The CDR3 is made up of 15 amino acids. V was clipped by 9 bases and J by 7 bases; unmatched bases: 12. CDR3: CATSLLAGEINEQFF. The CDR3 DNA reads as TGCGCCACCAGTTTACTAGCGGGAGAAATTAATGAGCAGTTCTTC. The full variable domain, rest sourced from reference TRBV5-1 and TRBJ2-1, is KAGVTQTPRYLIKTRGQQVTLSCSPISGHRSVSWYQQTPGQGLQFLFEYFSETQRNKGNFPGRFSGRQFSNSRSEMNVSTLELGDSALYLCATSLLAGEINEQFFGPGTRLTVL.

Note on this clonotype: The junction differs from germline at one of its ends, possibly a read error. The chain couples TRBV29-1 to TRBJ2-3, with D unclear. Germline CDR1 and CDR2: SQVTM and ANQGSEA. The length of the CDR3 is 13 residues. CDR3 region: CGVIDSTQDTQYF. CDR3 coding DNA: TGCGGCGTTATAGACTCTACACAGGATACGCAGTATTTT.

This clonotype was seen once. One end of the junction fails to match germline, which may point to a read error. The V gene is TRBV4-1, the J gene TRBJ2-1; possible D gene TRBD2, 5 bases. The germline CDR1 and CDR2 sequences are MGHRA and YSYEKL. CDR3 length: 17 amino acids. In DNA form, the CDR3 reads TGTGCCAGCAGCGGCTTAGGCATACGGATCTCCTACAATGAGCAGTTCTTC. This gives the protein CASSGLGIRISYNEQFF.

Remarks on this clonotype: One end of the junction does not line up with germline, which may come from a read error. The CDR3 region has the DNA TGTGCCAGTAGCTTAACTACTAGCGGGGGGGCGTGGCGAGATACGCAGTATTTT. As protein: CASSLTTSGGAWRDTQYF. The genes are TRBV11-2 and TRBJ2-3; 13 bases align to TRBD2. This CDR3 has 18 residues. Germline CDR1 SGHAT, CDR2 FQNNGV.

CDR3 DNA: TGTGCCAAACCGGGACAGTCCCTCAGGAATCAGCCCCAGCATTTT. Protein: CAKPGQSLRNQPQHF. The chain has TRBV19 and TRBJ1-5; 7 bases match TRBD1. Germline V gives CDR1 LNHDA, CDR2 SQIVND (reference sequence). V was pared by 10 bases and J by 4 bases, with 13 bases of the junction left unmatched. This CDR3 is 15 amino acids long.

The rearrangement links TRBV11-2 to TRBJ2-7; D remains ambiguous. CDR1 and CDR2 (germline): SGHAT, FQNNGV. The CDR3 spans 14 residues. V lost 1 base, J lost 7 bases, and 14 bases lay in between. This CDR3 is CASSLVYGYYEQYF. CDR3 nucleotides: TGTGCCAGCAGCTTAGTTTATGGCTACTATGAGCAGTACTTC.

As for this clonotype: The junction does not match germline at one end; this may be a read error. The rearrangement joins TRBV11-2 to TRBJ2-3; tentative D call: TRBD2 (6 bases). The CDR3 has 16 amino acids. Germline CDR1 reads SGHAT; CDR2 reads FQNNGV. The CDR3 bases are TGTGCCAGGAGCTCCCCAACTAGCCGCAGCACAGATACGCAGTATTTT. Protein product: CARSSPTSRSTDTQYF.

About this clonotype: No conserved phenylalanine or tryptophan ends this CDR3, so it is likely a read error. CDR3 sequence (DNA): TGTGCCAGCAACCCCAGGACAGGGCCCCTGAACACCGGGGAACTGTTTTCT. This sequence encodes CASNPRTGPLNTGELFS. The rearrangement joins TRBV11-2 to TRBJ2-2, with 8 bases lining up with TRBD1. This CDR3 is built from 17 residues. CDR1 and CDR2 from the germline V gene are SGHAT and FQNNGV.

For this clonotype: In this CDR3 the conserved last residue, phenylalanine or tryptophan, is missing, so a read error is likely. The limits of the CDR3 on the DNA are not certain, so only TCRdb's listed CDR3 is given. The chain links TRBV7-9 to TRBJ2-7; TRBD1, the table's D call, lacks a check against the DNA. The CDR3 is made up of 17 amino acids, end residues included. Germline CDR1 SEHNR, CDR2 FQNEAQ (reference sequence). The CDR3 reads CASSTLTGKAPGPEQYL.

On this clonotype: One end of the junction fails to match germline, which may point to a read error. The chain is built from TRBV14 and TRBJ2-7, with D perhaps assigned TRBD1 or TRBD2 (5 bases each). CDR3 length equals 16 residues. CDR1 is SGHDN and CDR2 is FVKESK in the germline V gene. The CDR3 coding sequence is TGTGCCAGCAGCCAAGGAGGGGCGACTAATACCTACGAGCAGCACTTC. Protein: CASSQGGATNTYEQHF. Complete variable domain (other parts from reference TRBV14 and TRBJ2-7): EAGVTQFPSHSVIEKGQTVTLRCDPISGHDNLYWYRRVMGKEIKFLLHFVKESKQDESGMPNNRFLAERTGGTYSTLKVQPAELEDSGVYFCASSQGGATNTYEQHFGPGTRLTVT.

This clonotype was seen repeatedly, ten times or more. The chain carries TRBV7-9 and TRBJ2-5; unclear D gene. The CDR3 length is 13 residues. The germline V gene has CDR1 SEHNR and CDR2 FQNEAQ (reference sequence). The V and J ends lost 7 bases and 1 base respectively, with 10 bases between them. The CDR3 region has the DNA TGTGCCAGCACCCCCGAGTCCCAAGAGACCCAGTACTTC. This codes for CASTPESQETQYF.

This clonotype came up many times. The DNA of the CDR3 is TGCAGCGTTCTGCGGGGGGACGAGCAGTACTTC. It translates to CSVLRGDEQYF. The V gene is TRBV29-1, the J gene TRBJ2-7, with 8 bases that match TRBD2. The V gene's germline CDR1 is SQVTM and CDR2 ANQGSEA. This CDR3 has 11 amino acids. The junction had 2 bases not matched to a gene; V was cut back by 5 bases and J by 5 bases.

This clonotype appeared a single time. A clone one base away is much larger, so this may be a read error. The chain employs TRBV28 and TRBJ1-4; the D is unclear. Trimming cost V 5 bases and J 8 bases, with 15 bases left between them. The germline gives CDR1 MDHEN, CDR2 SYDVKM. The CDR3 is 14 residues long. The CDR3 DNA reads TGTGCCAGCAGTCCCGGGTCTCCGGAAGAAAAACTGTTTTTT. It encodes CASSPGSPEEKLFF.

Points on this clonotype: Sequence at one end of the junction differs from germline and may be a read error. The J gene is TRBJ2-7, the V gene TRBV7-9; TRBD1 aligns across 9 bases. Germline values: CDR1 SEHNR, CDR2 FQNEAQ (reference sequence). This CDR3 spans 14 amino acids. The CDR3 DNA follows: TGTGTCATCAGCTTCACAGGGGGCGGGTACGGGCAGTACTTC. This translates into CVISFTGGGYGQYF. Using reference TRBV7-9 and TRBJ2-7 for the parts outside the CDR3, the full variable domain is DTGVSQNPRHKITKRGQNVTFRCDPISEHNRLYWYRQTLGQGPEFLTYFQNEAQLEKSRLLSDRFSAERPKGSFSTLEIQRTEQGDSAMYLCVISFTGGGYGQYFGPGTRLTVT.

About this clonotype: A junction end diverges from the germline sequence, so it may reflect a read error. V is TRBV11-2 and J is TRBJ2-3; D might be TRBD1 (5 bases). The CDR3 sequence is 14 residues long. The germline V gene encodes CDR1 SGHAT and CDR2 FQNNGV. The CDR3 sequence: CASSFHDSTDTRYF. As DNA, the CDR3 is TGTGCCAGTAGCTTTCATGACAGCACAGATACGCGGTATTTT. Full variable domain (outside the CDR3, taken from reference TRBV11-2 and TRBJ2-3): EAGVAQSPRYKIIEKRQSVAFWCNPISGHATLYWYQQILGQGPKLLIQFQNNGVVDDSQLPKDRFSAERLKGVDSTLKIQPAKLEDSAVYLCASSFHDSTDTRYFGPGTRLTVL.

This clonotype was counted only a few times. One base away lies a much larger clone, so this may be a sequencing read error. The chain employs TRBV13 and TRBJ1-6, with TRBD1 as a possible D gene (5 bases). The CDR3 extends over 15 amino acids. Germline V gene lookup returns CDR1 PRHDT and CDR2 FYEKMQ (reference sequence). CDR3 in DNA: TGTGCCAACAGCTTATATGGGGGCTATAATTCACCCCTCCACTTT. Its protein product is CANSLYGGYNSPLHF.

Points on this clonotype: Lacking the conserved final phenylalanine or tryptophan, this CDR3 likely reflects a read error. The gene calls are TRBV12-3 or TRBV12-4 and TRBJ1-5; TRBD1 agrees at 7 bases. CDR3 length: 17 residues. Unmatched junction bases numbered 19, after V lost 3 bases and J lost 11 bases. The CDR3 nucleotides are TGTGCCAGCAGTTTCTCTTGGACAGGAGGGAAAGGACAGACCCAGCATCTT. It translates to CASSFSWTGGKGQTQHL.

On this clonotype itself: This CDR3 is missing its conserved last phenylalanine or tryptophan, likely due to a read error. The genes are TRBV4-1 and TRBJ2-1; D is unresolved. The V gene's germline CDR1 is MGHRA and CDR2 YSYEKL. This CDR3 is 14 amino acids long. CDR3 in amino acids: CISSQGVTYNEQFS. Here the CDR3 DNA reads TGCATCAGCAGCCAAGGAGTAACCTACAATGAGCAGTTCTCC.

On this clonotype itself: A much more abundant neighbour one base away suggests this may be a read error. As DNA, the CDR3 is TGTGCCAGCGTTAGGTCAGGGGACACCGGGGAGCTGTTTTTT. Residues: CASVRSGDTGELFF. This chain uses TRBV2 with TRBJ2-2; a weak D match, TRBD1 (6 bases). This CDR3 spans 14 amino acids. CDR1 is SNHLY and CDR2 is FYNNEI in the germline V gene. The V end was cut by 8 bases, the J end by 3 bases, with 13 bases between.

Note on this clonotype: This clone may be a read error of a much larger clone one base away. The chain uses TRBV28 and TRBJ1-2; D is uncertain. Deletions cut 7 bases from V and 8 bases from J, with 17 bases between. Germline values: CDR1 MDHEN, CDR2 SYDVKM. This CDR3 has 13 amino acids. The CDR3 DNA reads as TGTGCCAGCACTTCGACAAACATAGACGGCTACACCTTC. It is translated as CASTSTNIDGYTF.